This TCR beta chain stems from a study of PD-1 blockade in classical Hodgkin lymphoma. Looking at the study overall: Patients were treated with nivolumab at 3 mg/kg, and this was given intravenously every 2 weeks. General observations from the study: CD4+ TCR diversity, unlike CD8+, climbed significantly by C4D1. In newly diagnosed patients, baseline TCR diversity was reportedly below that of healthy donors. Patients with a complete response exhibited baseline diversity comparable to newly diagnosed patients.

CDR3 length equals 13 residues. Germline lookup yields CDR1 GTSNPN and CDR2 SVGIG (reference sequence). V lost 3 bases to trimming and J lost 6 bases, with 14 bases between them. About this clone itself: What it binds is unknown.

Repertoires were generated with immunoSEQ multiplex PCR, while TCRdb's copy carries only in-frame clones and drops some. This sample has around 60,000 clones; about 90% occur once, and the top ten carry around 10%. This sample's time point: cycle 4 day 1 (C4D1), after more than five weeks of nivolumab. All patients relapsed after autologous stem cell transplantation, and brentuximab vedotin exposure varied. This sequence originates from a human donor with classical Hodgkin lymphoma. This specimen was peripheral blood mononuclear cells (PBMCs), taken before the fourth cycle of nivolumab. The rearrangement links TRBV30 to TRBJ1-1, with D possibly TRBD1 on 5 matching bases. CDR3 DNA: TGTGCCTGGAGGCCCCCCGGGGGACCTGAAGCTTTCTTT. This encodes CAWRPPGGPEAFF.